The entry that follows covers one TCR beta chain sequence. In the original processing: Reference gene primer amplification in the assay estimated nucleated cell counts. TCRdb keeps only in-frame clones here, not all; method: immunoSEQ multiplex PCR. The V and J calls and the clone size are those of that table, but D and trimming were determined from the DNA. The data hold 95,000 to 100,000 clones, with 80% to 90% observed a single time. These data belong to a study of blood T cell repertoires in COVID-19. Overall study: Collection of acute and convalescent COVID-19 samples took place in the United States, Italy and Spain. PBMCs, B-cell-depleted T cells, or T cells provided the cDNA or gDNA that made up the material.

The specimen was peripheral blood. The TCR sequence derives from a man older than 75 with acute or convalescent COVID-19.

CDR3 sequence reads: CASSPDYPGGEQYF. The CDR3 DNA sequence: TGCGCCAGCAGCCCGGACTACCCTGGAGGAGAACAGTACTTC. This chain joins TRBV5-1 and TRBJ2-5, with a weak D call TRBD2 (6 bases). This CDR3 region has 14 residues. CDR1 and CDR2 from the germline V gene are SGHRS and YFSETQ. The V gene lost 4 bases and the J gene lost 11 bases, with 21 bases spanning the gap.